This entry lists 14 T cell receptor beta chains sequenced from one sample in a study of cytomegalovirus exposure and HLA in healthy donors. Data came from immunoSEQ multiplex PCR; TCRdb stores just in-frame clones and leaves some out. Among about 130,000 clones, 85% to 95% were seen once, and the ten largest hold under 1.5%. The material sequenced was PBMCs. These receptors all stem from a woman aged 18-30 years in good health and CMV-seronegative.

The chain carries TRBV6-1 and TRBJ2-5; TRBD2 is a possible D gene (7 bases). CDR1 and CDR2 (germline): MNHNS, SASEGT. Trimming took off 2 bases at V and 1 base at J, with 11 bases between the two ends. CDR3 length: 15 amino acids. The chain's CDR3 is CASSEIGGAQETQYF. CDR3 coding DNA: TGTGCCAGCAGTGAAATTGGGGGGGCCCAAGAGACCCAGTACTTC.

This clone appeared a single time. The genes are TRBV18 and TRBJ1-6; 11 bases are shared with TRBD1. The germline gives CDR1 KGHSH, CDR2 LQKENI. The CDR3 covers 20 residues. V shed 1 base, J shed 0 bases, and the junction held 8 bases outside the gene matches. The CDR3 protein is CASSPQDRGHGSSYNSPLHF. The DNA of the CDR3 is TGTGCCAGCTCACCACAGGACAGGGGGCACGGAAGCTCCTATAATTCACCCCTCCACTTT.

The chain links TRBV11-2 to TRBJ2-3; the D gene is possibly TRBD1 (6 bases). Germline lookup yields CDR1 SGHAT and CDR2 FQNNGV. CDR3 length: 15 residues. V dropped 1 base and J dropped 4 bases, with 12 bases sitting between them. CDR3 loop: CASSLGGQGSDTQYF. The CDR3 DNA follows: TGTGCCAGCAGCTTAGGCGGTCAGGGGTCAGATACGCAGTATTTT. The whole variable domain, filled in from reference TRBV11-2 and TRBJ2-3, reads EAGVAQSPRYKIIEKRQSVAFWCNPISGHATLYWYQQILGQGPKLLIQFQNNGVVDDSQLPKDRFSAERLKGVDSTLKIQPAKLEDSAVYLCASSLGGQGSDTQYFGPGTRLTVL.

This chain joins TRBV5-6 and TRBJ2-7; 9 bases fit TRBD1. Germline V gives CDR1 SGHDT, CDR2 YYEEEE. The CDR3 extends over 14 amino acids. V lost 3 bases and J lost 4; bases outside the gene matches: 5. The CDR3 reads CASSYPGQGYEQYF. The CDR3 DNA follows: TGTGCCAGCAGCTATCCGGGACAGGGATACGAGCAGTACTTC.

CDR3 loop: CASSLLGQVLNTEAFF. The CDR3 DNA sequence: TGTGCCAGCAGCTTACTTGGACAGGTTTTGAACACTGAAGCTTTCTTT. V usage is TRBV7-3 and J usage is TRBJ1-1, with TRBD1 matching over 7 bases. Germline V lookup: CDR1 SGHTA, CDR2 FQGTGA. This CDR3 spans 16 amino acids. J gave up 0 bases and V 2 bases, and 6 bases lay outside the gene matches.

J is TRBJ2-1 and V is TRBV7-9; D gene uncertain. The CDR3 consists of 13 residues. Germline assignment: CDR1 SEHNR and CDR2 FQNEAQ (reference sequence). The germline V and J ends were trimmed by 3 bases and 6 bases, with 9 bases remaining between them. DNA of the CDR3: TGTGCCAGCAGCTTCGGAGAGACCAATGAGCAGTTCTTC. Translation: CASSFGETNEQFF.

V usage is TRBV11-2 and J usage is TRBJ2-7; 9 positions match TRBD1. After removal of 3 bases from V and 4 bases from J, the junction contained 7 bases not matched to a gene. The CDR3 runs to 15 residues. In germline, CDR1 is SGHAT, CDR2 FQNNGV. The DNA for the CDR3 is TGTGCCAGCAGCTTTTCCGGGACAGGGTGGTACGAGCAGTACTTC. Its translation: CASSFSGTGWYEQYF.

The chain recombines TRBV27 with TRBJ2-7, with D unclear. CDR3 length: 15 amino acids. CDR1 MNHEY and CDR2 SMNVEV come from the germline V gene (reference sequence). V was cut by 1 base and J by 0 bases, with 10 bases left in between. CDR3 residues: CASSLLGGFSYEQYF. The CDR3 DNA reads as TGTGCCAGCAGTTTATTAGGCGGCTTCTCCTACGAGCAGTACTTC.

The CDR3 DNA reads as TGTGCCAGCGTAAAAGCCCGACAGGGGGCAGGCTATGGCTACACCTTC. It specifies CASVKARQGAGYGYTF. The chain joins TRBV28 to TRBJ1-2; 10 bases align to TRBD1. V lost 8 bases, J lost 4 bases, and 13 bases stayed unmatched. Germline assignment: CDR1 MDHEN and CDR2 SYDVKM. This CDR3 has 16 amino acids.

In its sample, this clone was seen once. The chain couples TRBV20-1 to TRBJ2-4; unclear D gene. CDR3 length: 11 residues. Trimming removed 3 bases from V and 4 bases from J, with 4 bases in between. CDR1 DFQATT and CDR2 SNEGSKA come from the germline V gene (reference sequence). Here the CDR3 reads CSASTKNIQYF. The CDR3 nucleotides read TGCAGTGCTAGTACTAAAAACATTCAGTACTTC.

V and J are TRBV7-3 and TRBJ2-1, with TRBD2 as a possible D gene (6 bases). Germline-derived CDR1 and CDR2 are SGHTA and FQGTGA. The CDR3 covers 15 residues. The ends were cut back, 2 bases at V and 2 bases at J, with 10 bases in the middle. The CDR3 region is CASSLQIAAYNEQFF. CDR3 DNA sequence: TGTGCCAGCAGCTTACAGATAGCGGCCTACAATGAGCAGTTCTTC.

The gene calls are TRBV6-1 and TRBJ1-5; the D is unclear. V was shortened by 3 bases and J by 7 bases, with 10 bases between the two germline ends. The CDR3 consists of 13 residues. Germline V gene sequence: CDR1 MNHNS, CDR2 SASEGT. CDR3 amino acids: CASSDLREQPQHF. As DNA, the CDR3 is TGTGCCAGCAGTGATCTCCGAGAGCAGCCCCAGCATTTT.

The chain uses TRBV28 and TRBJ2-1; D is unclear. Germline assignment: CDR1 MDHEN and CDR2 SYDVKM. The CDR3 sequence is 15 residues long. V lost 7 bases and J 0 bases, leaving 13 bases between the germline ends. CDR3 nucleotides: TGTGCCAGCATTCTAGGTGAAAACTCCTACAATGAGCAGTTCTTC. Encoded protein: CASILGENSYNEQFF.

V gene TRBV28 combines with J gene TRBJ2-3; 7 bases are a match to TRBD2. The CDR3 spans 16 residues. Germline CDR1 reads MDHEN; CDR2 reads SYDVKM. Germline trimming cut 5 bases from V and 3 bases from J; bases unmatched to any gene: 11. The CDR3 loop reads CASSHSVWGGTDTQYF. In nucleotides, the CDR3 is TGTGCCAGCAGTCACTCAGTCTGGGGGGGGACAGATACGCAGTATTTT.